This T cell receptor beta chain was retrieved from a study of immune cell composition in non-small cell lung cancer. Across the study: Tumours were mainly lung adenocarcinoma or squamous cell carcinoma.

Points from the study as a whole: No significant correlation existed between pack-years smoked and tumour clonality.

Normal lung was sampled as far from the tumour as possible, at least 3 cm. TCRdb's copy holds only in-frame clones and misses some; the assay was immunoSEQ multiplex PCR. The profile shows approximately 6,600 clones, 77% of them singletons. The V end lost 0 bases, the J end lost 1 base, and 8 bases lay between the germline ends. The germline V gene has CDR1 SGHRS and CDR2 YFSETQ. The CDR3 runs to 14 residues. On this clone: No antigen is known for it.

This chain links TRBV5-1 with TRBJ2-7; TRBD1 might be the D (6 bases). The clonotype originates from a human donor with non-small cell lung cancer. Sequencing was performed on non-adjacent lung tissue. Here the CDR3 DNA reads TGCGCCAGCAGCTTGGGGACAGCATCCTACGAGCAGTACTTC. It specifies CASSLGTASYEQYF.